This T cell receptor beta chain stems from a study of shared clonotypes between healthy human individuals. Across the study: Each donor's CD4 naive and CD4 memory cells filled three plates apiece, CD8 naive two, and CD8 memory one. Study findings and constraints: Even with large depth, rarefaction showed that sorted-subset sequencing was incomplete. Across a handful of donors, naive CD4 shared roughly 5.1%, naive CD8 more than 3%, memory CD4 roughly 2.4%, memory CD8 0.4% to 0.5%.

As processed by the authors: Filtering differed for immunoSEQ, which gave only junction sequences without quality scores. Using immunoSEQ multiplex PCR, the repertoire was profiled, and TCRdb retains in-frame clones only, with some absent. V, J and clone size reflect that table, while D and trimming were determined from the DNA. The repertoire holds about 2 million clones, with approximately 95% as singletons. Looked up from germline, CDR1 is SGHRS and CDR2 is YFSETQ. The V end was cut by 0 bases, the J end by 7 bases, with 11 bases between. The CDR3 is 13 residues long. A word on this clone: Its target is not known.

Terminally differentiated effector memory CD45RA+ cells were left out of the naive CD8 fraction, which was CD45RO-negative and positively selected for CCR7. Material: naive CD8+ T cells sorted from blood. The chain is built from TRBV5-1 and TRBJ2-7; D is possibly TRBD1 (6 bases). This TCR was recovered from a man between 18 and 29 years old in good health. CDR3 sequence reads: CASSLARGGEQYF. In DNA, the CDR3 is TGCGCCAGCAGCTTGGCCAGGGGCGGGGAGCAGTACTTC. Full variable domain (remainder filled in from reference TRBV5-1 and TRBJ2-7): KAGVTQTPRYLIKTRGQQVTLSCSPISGHRSVSWYQQTPGQGLQFLFEYFSETQRNKGNFPGRFSGRQFSNSRSEMNVSTLELGDSALYLCASSLARGGEQYFGPGTRLTVT.